Shown below are 16 T cell receptor beta chains from a single sample sequenced in a study of blood T cell repertoires in COVID-19. Clones were read by immunoSEQ multiplex PCR, and TCRdb kept only the in-frame ones, dropping some. The table records 99,000 or so clones, 65% to 90% of them present only once. Specimen: peripheral blood. All receptors derive from a man in his sixties with acute or convalescent COVID-19.

The gene calls are TRBV5-4 and TRBJ2-2; unclear D gene. The CDR3 is 16 amino acids. Germline V lookup: CDR1 SGHNT, CDR2 YYREEE (reference sequence). Trimming took 3 bases from V and 0 from J, leaving 12 bases between them. The CDR3 nucleotides are TGTGCCAGCAGCTCCACAAGAAAAACGAACACCGGGGAGCTGTTTTTT. It encodes CASSSTRKTNTGELFF.

The chain employs TRBV2 and TRBJ1-4; 8 nucleotides line up with TRBD1. After removal of 5 bases from V and 10 bases from J, the junction contained 3 bases not matched to a gene. The CDR3 totals 12 residues. Germline CDR1 reads SNHLY; CDR2 reads FYNNEI. The CDR3 sequence: CASSNGQGKLFF. The CDR3 DNA is TGTGCCAGCAGTAATGGACAGGGAAAACTGTTTTTT.

The chain is built from TRBV21-1 and TRBJ2-7; the table's D call of TRBD2 was not tested on the DNA. TRBV21-1 is noted as a pseudogene. This CDR3 has 17 residues. The CDR3 region is CASEVAGVFSRTYEQYF. DNA of the CDR3: TGTGCCAGCGAAGTAGCGGGAGTATTTAGTCGGACCTACGAGCAGTACTTC.

The V and J genes are TRBV5-6 and TRBJ2-7, with TRBD1 matching 7 bases. Germline V gene data show CDR1 as SGHDT and CDR2 as YYEEEE. This CDR3 comprises 14 residues. Losses at the gene ends were 3 bases for V and 4 bases for J; bases not matched to a gene: 7. The CDR3 DNA reads as TGTGCCAGCAGCTCCAAACAGGGACAGTACGAGCAGTACTTC. This gives the protein CASSSKQGQYEQYF.

The chain recombines TRBV6-5 with TRBJ1-4; tentative D call: TRBD1 (6 bases). This CDR3 comprises 15 residues. The V and J ends lost 2 bases and 8 bases respectively, with 15 bases between them. Germline CDR1 and CDR2: MNHEY and SVGAGI. As DNA, the CDR3 is TGTGCCAGCAGTTACGCGGCGGGGGCTGGGGAAAAACTGTTTTTT. This sequence encodes CASSYAAGAGEKLFF.

This clone has just one count. The chain couples TRBV7-3 to TRBJ2-3; D is unclear. Trimming removed 1 base from V and 2 bases from J, with 7 bases in between. Germline CDR1 is SGHTA and CDR2 is FQGTGA. The CDR3 is 14 residues long. The CDR3 protein is CASSLRSTTDTQYF. DNA for the CDR3: TGTGCCAGCAGCTTAAGGAGCACCACAGATACGCAGTATTTT.

The J gene is TRBJ2-1, the V gene TRBV19; 15 bases are shared with TRBD2. The CDR3 covers 18 residues. Germline assignment: CDR1 LNHDA and CDR2 SQIVND (reference sequence). With V trimmed by 4 bases and J by 7 bases, 11 bases remained unmatched. CDR3: CASSTINPGTSGRNEQFF. DNA for the CDR3: TGTGCCAGTAGTACCATAAACCCCGGGACTAGCGGGAGGAATGAGCAGTTCTTC.

This clone was seen a few times. This chain links TRBV6-6 with TRBJ2-7, with 11 bases lining up with TRBD2. The CDR3 spans 13 residues. J lost 2 bases, V lost 10 bases, and 4 bases had no gene match. CDR1 and CDR2 from the germline V gene are MNHNY and SVGAGI (reference sequence). The CDR3 loop reads CATQTSGTYEQYF. The CDR3 nucleotides read TGTGCCACCCAGACTAGCGGGACCTACGAGCAGTACTTC.

CDR3 bases: TGTGCCAGCAGTGCGTCAGGGGGGATAGGCCAAGAGACCCAGTACTTC. This sequence encodes CASSASGGIGQETQYF. The chain recombines TRBV2 with TRBJ2-5; possibly TRBD1 for D (7 bases). V was cut by 4 bases and J by 1 base, with 16 bases left in between. This CDR3 contains 16 residues. CDR1 is SNHLY, CDR2 FYNNEI, per germline.

This clone was seen only once. The J gene is TRBJ1-6, the V gene TRBV15; 8 bases map to TRBD1. In germline, CDR1 is LNHNV, CDR2 YYDKDF (reference sequence). The CDR3 totals 21 residues. V trimming: 0 bases; J trimming: 7 bases; junction bases outside the gene matches: 20. Here the CDR3 reads CATSRDLLGQDLRELNSPLHF. CDR3 nucleotides: TGTGCCACCAGCAGAGATTTGTTGGGACAGGACCTCAGGGAATTAAATTCACCCCTCCACTTT. Variable domain in full (rest from reference TRBV15 and TRBJ1-6): DAMVIQNPRYQVTQFGKPVTLSCSQTLNHNVMYWYQQKSSQAPKLLFHYYDKDFNNEADTPDNFQSRRPNTSFCFLDIRSPGLGDTAMYLCATSRDLLGQDLRELNSPLHFGNGTRLTVT.

The chain couples TRBV5-4 to TRBJ1-1; D unclear. This CDR3 is built from 14 residues. Germline CDR1 and CDR2: SGHNT and YYREEE (reference sequence). V was trimmed by 3 bases and J by 5 bases, leaving 14 bases between them. The CDR3 sequence: CASSSGLGLTEAFF. The CDR3 coding sequence is TGTGCCAGCAGCTCCGGATTGGGCTTAACTGAAGCTTTCTTT.

This chain joins TRBV5-1 and TRBJ2-3; weak D call: TRBD2 (6 bases). The length of the CDR3 is 14 residues. Germline V CDR1 and CDR2: SGHRS, YFSETQ. Trimming cost V 4 bases and J 4 bases, with 13 bases left between them. CDR3 in DNA: TGCGCCAGCAGCCCGGGGGAGGTTGCAGATACGCAGTATTTT. Its translation is CASSPGEVADTQYF.

This clone was seen once. V is TRBV19 and J is TRBJ2-1; weak D call: TRBD2 (7 bases). V was trimmed by 3 bases and J by 4 bases, leaving 16 bases between them. This CDR3 is 16 amino acids long. The germline CDR1 and CDR2 sequences are LNHDA and SQIVND (reference sequence). CDR3 protein: CASSMADGGPYNEQFF. CDR3 bases: TGTGCCAGTAGTATGGCGGACGGGGGGCCTTACAATGAGCAGTTCTTC. The full variable domain, its missing parts supplied by reference TRBV19 and TRBJ2-1, is DGGITQSPKYLFRKEGQNVTLSCEQNLNHDAMYWYRQDPGQGLRLIYYSQIVNDFQKGDIAEGYSVSREKKESFPLTVTSAQKNPTAFYLCASSMADGGPYNEQFFGPGTRLTVL.

The chain carries TRBV2 and TRBJ1-5; 7 bases fit TRBD1. Germline V CDR1 and CDR2: SNHLY, FYNNEI. There are 15 residues in the CDR3. The trim removed 7 bases at V and 4 bases at J, leaving 10 bases unmatched. CDR3 DNA: TGTGCCAGCACCCCCGGGACAGCAAAAAATCAGCCCCAGCATTTT. Its protein product is CASTPGTAKNQPQHF.

This chain links TRBV7-9 with TRBJ2-3, with 7 nucleotides matching TRBD2. CDR1 and CDR2 from the germline V gene are SEHNR and FQNEAQ (reference sequence). V shed 3 bases and J 3 bases; nucleotides not matched to a gene: 6. The CDR3 extends over 15 amino acids. The chain's CDR3 is CASSLNGRQTDTQYF. CDR3 nucleotide sequence: TGTGCCAGCAGCTTGAACGGGAGGCAAACAGATACGCAGTATTTT.

This clone was found a few times. The chain links TRBV6-5 to TRBJ1-5; possible D gene TRBD1, 5 bases. The germline V gene encodes CDR1 MNHEY and CDR2 SVGAGI. The CDR3 consists of 13 residues. Between the trimmed V and J ends, which lost 7 bases and 4 bases, there was a span of 11 bases. Written as DNA, the CDR3 is TGTGCCAGCAACCCCGGGGGGAATCAGCCCCAGCATTTT. Amino acid sequence: CASNPGGNQPQHF.